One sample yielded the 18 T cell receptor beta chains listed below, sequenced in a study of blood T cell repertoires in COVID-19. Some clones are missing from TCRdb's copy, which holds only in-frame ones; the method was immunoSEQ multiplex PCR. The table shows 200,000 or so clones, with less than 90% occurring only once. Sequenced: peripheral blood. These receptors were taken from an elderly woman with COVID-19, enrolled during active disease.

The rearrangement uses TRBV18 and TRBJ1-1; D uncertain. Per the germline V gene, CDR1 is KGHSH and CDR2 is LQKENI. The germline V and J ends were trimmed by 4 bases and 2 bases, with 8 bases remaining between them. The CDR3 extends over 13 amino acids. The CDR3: CASSLNRNTEAFF. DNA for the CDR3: TGTGCCAGCTCACTTAACAGAAACACTGAAGCTTTCTTT.

The CDR3, as DNA: TGTGCCAGCAGTGAATTCCGGGTTGACAGATCTTATAGCAATCAGCCCCAGCATTTT. This sequence encodes CASSEFRVDRSYSNQPQHF. This chain connects TRBV6-1 to TRBJ1-5; TRBD1 is a possible D gene (5 bases). The CDR3 is 19 amino acids. V lost 2 bases and J 0 bases, leaving 20 bases between the germline ends. CDR1 and CDR2 (germline): MNHNS, SASEGT.

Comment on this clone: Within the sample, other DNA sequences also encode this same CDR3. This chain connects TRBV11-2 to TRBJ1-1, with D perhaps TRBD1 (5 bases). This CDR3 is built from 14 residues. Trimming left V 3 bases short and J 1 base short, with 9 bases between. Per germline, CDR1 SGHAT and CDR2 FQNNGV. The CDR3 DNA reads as TGTGCCAGCAGCTTTCAGGGAGGGAACACTGAAGCTTTCTTT. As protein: CASSFQGGNTEAFF.

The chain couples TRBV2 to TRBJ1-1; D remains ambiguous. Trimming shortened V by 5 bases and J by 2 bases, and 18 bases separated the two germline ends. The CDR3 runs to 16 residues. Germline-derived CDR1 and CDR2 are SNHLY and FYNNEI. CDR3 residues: CASSYNDYPPNTEAFF. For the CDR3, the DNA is TGTGCCAGCAGTTACAATGATTACCCTCCCAACACTGAAGCTTTCTTT.

CDR3 loop: CASSPAGAGASYEQYF. CDR3 nucleotides: TGTGCCAGCAGCCCTGCCGGGGCGGGGGCGTCCTACGAGCAGTACTTC. The V call is TRBV5-4, the J call TRBJ2-7; TRBD2 is a possible D gene (7 bases). The CDR3 runs to 16 residues. From germline, CDR1 is SGHNT and CDR2 YYREEE (reference sequence). V shed 4 bases and J shed 1 base, with 18 bases lying between them.

The CDR3 nucleotides read TGTGCCAGCAGCGGACCCTTAGCGGGGGAGAGCACAGATACGCAGTATTTT. It codes for CASSGPLAGESTDTQYF. This chain joins TRBV5-4 and TRBJ2-3, with TRBD2 matching over 9 bases. The V segment lost 4 bases and the J segment 0 bases; nucleotides outside the gene matches: 9. There are 17 residues in the CDR3. Germline-derived CDR1 and CDR2 are SGHNT and YYREEE (reference sequence).

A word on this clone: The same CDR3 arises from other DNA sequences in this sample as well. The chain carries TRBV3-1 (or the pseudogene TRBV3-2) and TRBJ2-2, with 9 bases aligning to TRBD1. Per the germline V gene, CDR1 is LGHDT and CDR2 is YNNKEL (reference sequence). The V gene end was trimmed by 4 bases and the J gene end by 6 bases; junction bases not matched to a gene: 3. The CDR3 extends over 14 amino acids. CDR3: CASSPRQGAGELFF. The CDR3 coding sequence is TGTGCCAGCAGCCCCCGACAGGGGGCCGGGGAGCTGTTTTTT.

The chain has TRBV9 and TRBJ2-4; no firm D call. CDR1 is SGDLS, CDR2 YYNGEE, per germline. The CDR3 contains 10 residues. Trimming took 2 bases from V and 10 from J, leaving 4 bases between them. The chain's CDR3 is CASSVRIQYF. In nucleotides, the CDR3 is TGTGCCAGCAGCGTGAGGATTCAGTACTTC.

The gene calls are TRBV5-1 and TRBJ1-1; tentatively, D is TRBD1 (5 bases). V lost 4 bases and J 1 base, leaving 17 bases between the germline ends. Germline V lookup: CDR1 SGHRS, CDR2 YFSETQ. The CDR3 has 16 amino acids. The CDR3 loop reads CASSPGTHTGNTEAFF. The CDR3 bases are TGCGCCAGCAGCCCCGGGACTCACACTGGGAACACTGAAGCTTTCTTT.

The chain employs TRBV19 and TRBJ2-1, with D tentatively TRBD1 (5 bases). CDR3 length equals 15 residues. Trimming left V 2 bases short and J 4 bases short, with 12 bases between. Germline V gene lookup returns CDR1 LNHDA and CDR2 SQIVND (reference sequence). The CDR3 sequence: CASSISGAAYNEQFF. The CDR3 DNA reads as TGTGCCAGTAGTATAAGTGGGGCCGCTTACAATGAGCAGTTCTTC.

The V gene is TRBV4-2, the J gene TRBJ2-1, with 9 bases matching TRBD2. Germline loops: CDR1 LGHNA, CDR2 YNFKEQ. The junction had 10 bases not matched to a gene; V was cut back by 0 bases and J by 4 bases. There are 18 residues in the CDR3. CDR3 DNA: TGTGCCAGCAGCCAAGAAAGGGGCAGCGGGGGGATATACAATGAGCAGTTCTTC. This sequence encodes CASSQERGSGGIYNEQFF.

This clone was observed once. CDR3 residues: CASSPQAVTYNEQFF. The DNA of the CDR3 is TGTGCCAGCAGCCCTCAAGCGGTTACCTACAATGAGCAGTTCTTC. The rearrangement links TRBV9 to TRBJ2-1; D is perhaps TRBD2 (5 bases). Trimming left V 4 bases short and J 2 bases short, with 13 bases between. Germline V gene data show CDR1 as SGDLS and CDR2 as YYNGEE. CDR3 length: 15 amino acids.

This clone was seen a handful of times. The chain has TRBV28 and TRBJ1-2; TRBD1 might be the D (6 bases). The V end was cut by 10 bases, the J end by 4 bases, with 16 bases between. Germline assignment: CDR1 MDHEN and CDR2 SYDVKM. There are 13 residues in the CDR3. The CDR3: CATLQGNFYGYTF. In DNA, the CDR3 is TGTGCCACCCTACAGGGAAATTTCTATGGCTACACCTTC.

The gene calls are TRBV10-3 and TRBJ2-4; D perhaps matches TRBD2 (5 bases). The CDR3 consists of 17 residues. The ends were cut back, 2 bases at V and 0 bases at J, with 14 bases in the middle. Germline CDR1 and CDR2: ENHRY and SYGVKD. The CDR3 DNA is TGTGCCATCAGTGAGGGACGGGAAACCCTAGCCAAAAACATTCAGTACTTC. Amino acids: CAISEGRETLAKNIQYF.

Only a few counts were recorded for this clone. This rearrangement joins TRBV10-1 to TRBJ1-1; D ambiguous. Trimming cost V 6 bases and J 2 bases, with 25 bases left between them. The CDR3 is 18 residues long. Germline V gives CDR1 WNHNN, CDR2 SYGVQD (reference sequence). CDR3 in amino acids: CASSPIREKGVINTEAFF. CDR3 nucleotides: TGCGCCAGCAGCCCCATCCGGGAAAAGGGAGTTATAAACACTGAAGCTTTCTTT.

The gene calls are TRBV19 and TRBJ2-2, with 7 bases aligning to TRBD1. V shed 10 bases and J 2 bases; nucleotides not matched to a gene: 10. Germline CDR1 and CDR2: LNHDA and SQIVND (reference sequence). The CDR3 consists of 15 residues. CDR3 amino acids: CATDNRDSNTGELFF. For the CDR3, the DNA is TGTGCCACCGACAACCGGGACAGCAACACCGGGGAGCTGTTTTTT.

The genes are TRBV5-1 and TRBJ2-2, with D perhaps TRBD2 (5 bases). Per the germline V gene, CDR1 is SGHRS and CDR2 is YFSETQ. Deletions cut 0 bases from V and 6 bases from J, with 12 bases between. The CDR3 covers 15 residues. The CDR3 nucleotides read TGCGCCAGCAGCTTGGATCTTGTCGGGGCCGGGGAGCTGTTTTTT. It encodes CASSLDLVGAGELFF.

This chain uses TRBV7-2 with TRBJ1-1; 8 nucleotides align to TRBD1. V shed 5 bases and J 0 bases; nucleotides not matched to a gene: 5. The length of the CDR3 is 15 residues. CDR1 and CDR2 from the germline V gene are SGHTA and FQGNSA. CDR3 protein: CASSRRTGLNTEAFF. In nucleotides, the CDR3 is TGTGCCAGCAGCCGCCGGACAGGGCTGAACACTGAAGCTTTCTTT.